The rows below give T cell receptor beta chains drawn from one sample of a study of cytomegalovirus exposure and HLA in healthy donors. Only in-frame clones appear in the TCRdb table, and some are missing; sequencing was by immunoSEQ multiplex PCR. Of roughly 180,000 clones in the sample, approximately 85% were seen once. Material: PBMCs. All receptors come from a girl aged 10 to 17 in good health and CMV-seropositive. Each CDR3 is given with its conserved first and last residue. A D gene is named only where the DNA matches it firmly. Expanded clones are given a class, and other clones once, few, many or no size at all.

V gene: TRBV4-3
D gene: .
J gene: TRBJ2-3
clone size: .
CDR3 protein: CASSHHRPGNTQYF
CDR3 DNA: TGCGCCAGCAGCCACCACAGACCTGGAAATACGCAGTATTTT

V gene: TRBV6-5
D gene: TRBD1
J gene: TRBJ2-4
clone size: .
CDR3 protein: CASRGQGVKNIQYF
CDR3 DNA: TGTGCCAGCAGAGGACAGGGGGTCAAAAACATTCAGTACTTC

V gene: TRBV29-1
D gene: .
J gene: TRBJ1-1
clone size: once
CDR3 protein: CSVEDPWESRPDTEAFF
CDR3 DNA: TGCAGCGTTGAAGATCCGTGGGAGTCACGCCCGGACACTGAAGCTTTCTTT

V gene: TRBV2
D gene: TRBD1
J gene: TRBJ1-3
clone size: .
CDR3 protein: CASSLGTPIGTALSGNTIYF
CDR3 DNA: TGTGCCAGCAGCCTCGGCACCCCGATCGGGACAGCATTATCTGGAAACACCATATATTTT

V gene: TRBV7-2
D gene: TRBD1
J gene: TRBJ1-6
clone size: .
CDR3 protein: CASSLQGAGSPLHF
CDR3 DNA: TGTGCCAGCAGCTTACAGGGGGCAGGATCACCCCTCCACTTT

V gene: TRBV7-8
D gene: .
J gene: TRBJ2-5
clone size: few
CDR3 protein: CASSLMEGSNQETQYF
CDR3 DNA: TGTGCCAGCAGCTTAATGGAGGGCAGTAACCAAGAGACCCAGTACTTC

V gene: TRBV6-5
D gene: .
J gene: TRBJ2-2
clone size: .
CDR3 protein: CASSYSQVNTGELFF
CDR3 DNA: TGTGCCAGCAGTTACTCGCAGGTTAACACCGGGGAGCTGTTTTTT

V gene: TRBV11-3
D gene: .
J gene: TRBJ2-7
clone size: once
CDR3 protein: CASSLVTSGSRNF
CDR3 DNA: TGTGCCAGCAGCTTAGTAACGTCGGGTTCTCGGAACTTC

V gene: TRBV19
D gene: .
J gene: TRBJ1-2
clone size: .
CDR3 protein: CASYIGYGYTF
CDR3 DNA: TGTGCCAGTTATATCGGCTATGGCTACACCTTC

V gene: TRBV29-1
D gene: .
J gene: TRBJ1-1
clone size: .
CDR3 protein: CSVVYSNTEAFF
CDR3 DNA: TGCAGCGTTGTCTACAGCAACACTGAAGCTTTCTTT

V gene: TRBV6-1
D gene: .
J gene: TRBJ1-5
clone size: .
CDR3 protein: CAITTVGGQPQHF
CDR3 DNA: TGTGCCATTACGACAGTAGGGGGTCAGCCCCAGCATTTT

V gene: TRBV5-1
D gene: TRBD2
J gene: TRBJ2-7
clone size: .
CDR3 protein: CASSAGRGDYEQYF
CDR3 DNA: TGCGCCAGCAGCGCGGGACGGGGGGACTACGAGCAGTACTTC

V gene: TRBV9
D gene: .
J gene: TRBJ1-6
clone size: once
CDR3 protein: CASSVWPGESLHF
CDR3 DNA: TGTGCCAGCAGCGTGTGGCCCGGAGAATCCCTCCACTTT

V gene: TRBV5-1
D gene: .
J gene: TRBJ2-7
clone size: .
CDR3 protein: CASSSIETYEQYF
CDR3 DNA: TGCGCCAGCAGCTCGATAGAAACCTACGAGCAGTACTTC

V gene: TRBV10-3
D gene: TRBD2
J gene: TRBJ2-3
clone size: once
CDR3 protein: CAISKSGGGTDTQYF
CDR3 DNA: TGTGCCATCAGTAAAAGCGGGGGGGGCACAGATACGCAGTATTTT

V gene: TRBV7-9
D gene: .
J gene: TRBJ2-7
clone size: .
CDR3 protein: CASSPSGGSEQYF
CDR3 DNA: TGTGCCAGCAGCCCCTCCGGCGGTAGCGAGCAGTACTTC

V gene: TRBV19
D gene: .
J gene: TRBJ1-5
clone size: .
CDR3 protein: CASSFLPLGNQPQHF
CDR3 DNA: TGTGCCAGTAGTTTCCTCCCGTTAGGCAATCAGCCCCAGCATTTT

V gene: TRBV13
D gene: TRBD2
J gene: TRBJ2-5
clone size: .
CDR3 protein: CASSSPTGGFRETQYF
CDR3 DNA: TGTGCCAGCAGCTCCCCTACCGGGGGGTTCAGGGAGACCCAGTACTTC

V gene: TRBV4-3
D gene: .
J gene: TRBJ2-6
clone size: .
CDR3 protein: CASSQVFGSGANVLTF
CDR3 DNA: TGCGCCAGCAGCCAAGTTTTCGGGTCTGGGGCCAACGTCCTGACTTTC

V gene: TRBV11-2
D gene: .
J gene: TRBJ1-1
clone size: once
CDR3 protein: CASSFGQVAFF
CDR3 DNA: TGTGCCAGCAGCTTTGGCCAGGTGGCTTTCTTT

V gene: TRBV2
D gene: TRBD2
J gene: TRBJ2-1
clone size: .
CDR3 protein: CASSERELAGNEQFF
CDR3 DNA: TGTGCCAGCAGTGAAAGGGAGCTAGCGGGCAATGAGCAGTTCTTC

V gene: TRBV5-3
D gene: .
J gene: TRBJ1-5
clone size: .
CDR3 protein: CARVGESNQPQHF
CDR3 DNA: TGTGCCCGGGTGGGAGAAAGCAATCAGCCCCAGCATTTT